The T cell receptor (beta chain) under discussion was sequenced for a study of cytomegalovirus exposure and HLA in healthy donors. Findings and caveats of the study: Among TCR beta chains, those listed as cytomegalovirus-associated numbered over 150. In vitro checks showed that a few CMV-associated chains really do target CMV antigens.

This CDR3 spans 15 amino acids. Trimming left V 6 bases short and J 5 bases short, with 19 bases between. Germline loops: CDR1 KGHSH, CDR2 LQKENI. As to this clone: Its antigen is unknown.

Researchers ran the PCR with 60 Vbeta and 13 Jbeta primers. Here immunoSEQ multiplex PCR was the method, and the copy in TCRdb shows in-frame clones only, minus some. The data hold around 150,000 clones, with just over 70% observed a single time. What was sequenced was PBMCs. This sequence joins TRBV18 and TRBJ1-1; D is perhaps TRBD1 (6 bases). The receptor was isolated from a man between 18 and 35 years old in good health and CMV-seropositive. CDR3 sequence reads: CASSPLGTGRTEAFF. In DNA form, the CDR3 reads TGTGCCAGCTCCCCTCTGGGCACAGGGAGAACTGAAGCTTTCTTT.